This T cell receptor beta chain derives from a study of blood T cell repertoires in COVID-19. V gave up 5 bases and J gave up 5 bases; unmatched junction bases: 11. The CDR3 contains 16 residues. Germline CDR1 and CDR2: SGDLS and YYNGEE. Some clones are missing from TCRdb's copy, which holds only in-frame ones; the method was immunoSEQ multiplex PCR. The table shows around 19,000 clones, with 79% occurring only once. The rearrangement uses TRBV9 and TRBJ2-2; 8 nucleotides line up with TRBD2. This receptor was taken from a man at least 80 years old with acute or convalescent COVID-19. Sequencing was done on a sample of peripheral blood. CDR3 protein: CASRSPAAGETGELFF. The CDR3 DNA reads TGTGCCAGCAGATCCCCGGCAGCGGGAGAGACCGGGGAGCTGTTTTTT.